This paragraph reports one T cell receptor beta chain. These data come from a study of control samples from healthy donors and cancer patients. V lost 4 bases to trimming and J lost 9 bases; unmatched junction nucleotides: 12. This CDR3 has 15 amino acids. The germline CDR1 and CDR2 sequences are SGHDT and YYEEEE. Clones were read by immunoSEQ multiplex PCR, and TCRdb kept only the in-frame ones, dropping some. This table holds roughly 150,000 clones, just over 85% found once. The origin of this receptor is a man in his late teens or twenties in good health. V usage is TRBV5-6 and J usage is TRBJ2-1; 8 bases align to TRBD2. The sequencing input was blood. The CDR3 nucleotides read TGTGCCAGCAGCAATGCCGGGACTAGACAACCTGAGCAGTTCTTC. Its translation is CASSNAGTRQPEQFF.